Listed here are 9 T cell receptor beta chains from one sample, sequenced in a study of blood T cell repertoires in COVID-19. Profiled with immunoSEQ multiplex PCR; TCRdb holds only in-frame clones, not every one. The data contain more than 15,000 clones, roughly 84% of them singletons. The source material was peripheral blood. All receptors come from a middle-aged man with active COVID-19.

This clone was seen just once. This chain uses TRBV27 with TRBJ2-7; D might be TRBD1 (5 bases). The CDR3 is 16 residues long. CDR1 and CDR2 from the germline V gene are MNHEY and SMNVEV (reference sequence). V lost 2 bases, J lost 2 bases, and 16 bases lay in between. CDR3 region: CASSLGSRRATYEQYF. As DNA, the CDR3 is TGTGCCAGCAGTTTAGGCTCGCGCAGGGCCACCTACGAGCAGTACTTC.

The rearrangement uses TRBV5-4 and TRBJ1-2, with a tentative D call TRBD1 (5 bases). Germline CDR1 SGHNT, CDR2 YYREEE (reference sequence). V was pared by 4 bases and J by 5 bases, with 12 bases between. The length of the CDR3 is 13 residues. The CDR3, as DNA: TGTGCCAGCAGCACCTCTCGGGGGTATGGCTACACCTTC. Its translation is CASSTSRGYGYTF.

This rearrangement joins TRBV6-1 to TRBJ2-3; D is uncertain. CDR3 length: 15 residues. Trimming pared 2 bases from V and 0 bases from J, leaving 9 bases between. Per the germline V gene, CDR1 is MNHNS and CDR2 is SASEGT. The CDR3: CASSEPAVSTDTQYF. The CDR3 region has the DNA TGTGCCAGCAGTGAACCGGCGGTTAGCACAGATACGCAGTATTTT.

As DNA, the CDR3 is TGTGCCAGCAGCCGGGACAGCTACTCTGGAAACACCATATATTTT. It codes for CASSRDSYSGNTIYF. The rearrangement joins TRBV6-6 to TRBJ1-3; 7 positions match TRBD1. The CDR3 is made up of 15 amino acids. Trimming at V came to 6 bases and at J to 0 bases, leaving 5 bases not matched to a gene. Germline V gene sequence: CDR1 MNHNY, CDR2 SVGAGI (reference sequence).

This rearrangement joins TRBV12-3 or TRBV12-4 to TRBJ2-1; maybe TRBD2 (6 bases). The CDR3 covers 12 residues. V was clipped by 5 bases and J by 13 bases, with 15 bases between them. In nucleotides, the CDR3 is TGTGCCAGCAGTGTTTCACTAGCCTCTCAGTTCTTC. This translates into CASSVSLASQFF.

V gene TRBV5-1 combines with J gene TRBJ2-7; 11 nucleotides match TRBD2. Per germline, CDR1 SGHRS and CDR2 YFSETQ. The length of the CDR3 is 17 residues. V was pared by 0 bases and J by 0 bases, with 5 bases of the junction left unmatched. CDR3 residues: CASSLAGLADYSYEQYF. The CDR3 nucleotides are TGCGCCAGCAGCTTGGCGGGACTAGCGGACTACTCCTACGAGCAGTACTTC.

This clone turned up a few times. This chain links TRBV12-2 with TRBJ2-7; the table's D call TRBD2 went unverified against the DNA. TRBV12-2 is marked as a pseudogene. CDR3 length equals 17 residues. The CDR3 loop reads CASRLVAGAGRSYEQYF. The CDR3 DNA sequence: TGTGCAAGTCGCTTAGTGGCGGGGGCGGGCCGCTCCTACGAGCAGTACTTC.

Within the sample, this clone is large (0.1 to 1%). This rearrangement joins TRBV6-2 or TRBV6-3 to TRBJ1-1, with D hard to call. V gave up 2 bases and J gave up 3 bases, with 10 bases separating them. The CDR3 totals 14 residues. CDR1 MNHEY and CDR2 SVGEGT come from the germline V gene. CDR3 residues: CASSYVDKDTEAFF. The CDR3 coding sequence is TGTGCCAGCAGTTACGTCGACAAAGACACTGAAGCTTTCTTT.

The chain uses TRBV6-2 or TRBV6-3 and TRBJ1-1; TRBD1 might be the D (5 bases). Germline CDR1 reads MNHEY; CDR2 reads SVGEGT. This CDR3 comprises 12 residues. The V and J ends lost 2 bases and 7 bases respectively, with 8 bases between them. The CDR3 bases are TGTGCCAGCAGTTACCCGACAGTTGAAGCTTTCTTT. It codes for CASSYPTVEAFF.